The next 12 T cell receptor beta chains were all read from a single sample in a study of shared clonotypes between healthy human individuals. The repertoire was sequenced with immunoSEQ multiplex PCR; TCRdb's copy has only in-frame clones and lacks some. Of 2.3 million or so clones listed, about 92% are singletons. Material: naive CD4+ T cells from PBMCs. Subset denoted: CD45RA+ positively selected. These receptor sequences come from a man aged 18-30 years in good health. Some clones in this sample may be carry-over from other donors' samples.

V and J are TRBV6-1 and TRBJ2-5; 9 bases are a match to TRBD2. The CDR3 has 14 amino acids. J was trimmed by 5 bases and V by 11 bases; bases with no gene match: 12. CDR1 and CDR2 from the germline V gene are MNHNS and SASEGT. The CDR3 is CAGRLDAGGETQYF. Here the CDR3 DNA reads TGTGCCGGCCGTTTAGATGCGGGGGGGGAGACCCAGTACTTC.

The chain carries TRBV25-1 and TRBJ2-7; D perhaps matches TRBD1 (6 bases). Looked up from germline, CDR1 is MGHDK and CDR2 is SYGVNS. This CDR3 has 15 residues. V lost 2 bases and J 0 bases, leaving 11 bases between the germline ends. This CDR3 is CASSEHRDNSYEQYF. CDR3 bases: TGTGCCAGCAGTGAACACCGGGACAACTCCTACGAGCAGTACTTC.

The V gene is TRBV5-1, the J gene TRBJ2-1; D gene ambiguous. Between the trimmed V and J ends, which lost 3 bases and 12 bases, there was a span of 19 bases. The CDR3 is 14 residues long. From germline, CDR1 is SGHRS and CDR2 YFSETQ. This chain's CDR3 is CASSSRSYLTRQFF. For the CDR3, the DNA is TGCGCCAGCAGCTCCCGATCCTACCTAACGAGGCAGTTCTTC.

The chain combines TRBV10-1 with TRBJ2-3; D unclear. Per the germline V gene, CDR1 is WNHNN and CDR2 is SYGVQD (reference sequence). This CDR3 has 13 residues. With 6 bases removed from V and 1 base from J, the gap between germline ends came to 8 bases. The CDR3 loop reads CASSSTGTDTQYF. The CDR3 DNA follows: TGCGCCAGCAGCTCCACTGGCACAGATACGCAGTATTTT.

The chain combines TRBV28 with TRBJ1-2; 7 bases agree with TRBD1. CDR3 length: 16 amino acids. CDR1 MDHEN and CDR2 SYDVKM come from the germline V gene. V dropped 7 bases and J dropped 4; count of bases not matched to a gene: 15. The CDR3 is CASKGGVNRGVYGYTF. CDR3 DNA sequence: TGTGCCAGCAAAGGGGGGGTGAACAGGGGAGTCTATGGCTACACCTTC.

The rearrangement uses TRBV19 and TRBJ2-1; 12 bases match TRBD1. CDR1 is LNHDA, CDR2 SQIVND, per germline (reference sequence). CDR3 length: 16 residues. J lost 7 bases, V lost 3 bases, and 7 bases had no gene match. CDR3 residues: CASSIRDRGLRNEQFF. The CDR3 DNA follows: TGTGCCAGTAGTATCCGGGACAGGGGGCTTAGGAATGAGCAGTTCTTC.

This chain links TRBV5-4 with TRBJ2-1; D is perhaps TRBD2 (6 bases). The germline V gene has CDR1 SGHNT and CDR2 YYREEE (reference sequence). The CDR3 runs 16 residues. The V and J ends lost 4 bases and 2 bases respectively, with 16 bases between them. The CDR3 coding sequence is TGTGCCAGCAGCCATGGGGCGGGACGCCCCTACAATGAGCAGTTCTTC. It encodes CASSHGAGRPYNEQFF.

In the case of this clone: An end of the junction does not agree with germline; a read error may underlie this. The chain is built from TRBV30 and TRBJ2-7; 7 bases line up with TRBD1. Looked up from germline, CDR1 is GTSNPN and CDR2 is SVGIG (reference sequence). The CDR3 has 12 residues. CDR3 protein: CAWSGTTGPRFF. The CDR3 DNA sequence: TGTGCCTGGAGTGGGACGACAGGGCCTCGTTTCTTC.

Notes on this clone: The same CDR3 also results from other DNA sequences found in this sample. CDR3 residues: CASSLGREETQYF. The DNA of the CDR3 is TGCGCCAGCAGCTTGGGGAGGGAGGAGACCCAGTACTTC. V gene TRBV5-1 combines with J gene TRBJ2-5; D is possibly TRBD2 (6 bases). Germline CDR1 is SGHRS and CDR2 is YFSETQ. Trimming cost V 0 bases and J 5 bases, with 8 bases left between them. This CDR3 is 13 amino acids long.

The V call is TRBV29-1, the J call TRBJ1-1; no clear D. Germline loops: CDR1 SQVTM, CDR2 ANQGSEA. The CDR3 covers 13 residues. DNA of the CDR3: TGCAGTACCTTGGAACAGTTGAACACTGAAGCTTTCTTT. This sequence encodes CSTLEQLNTEAFF. Full variable domain (missing parts from reference TRBV29-1 and TRBJ1-1): SAVISQKPSRDICQRGTSLTIQCQVDSQVTMMFWYRQQPGQSLTLIATANQGSEATYESGFVIDKFPISRPNLTFSTLTVSNMSPEDSSIYLCSTLEQLNTEAFFGQGTRLTVV.

The V gene is TRBV5-6, the J gene TRBJ2-6, with D hard to call. The ends were cut back, 3 bases at V and 4 bases at J, with 8 bases in the middle. Looked up from germline, CDR1 is SGHDT and CDR2 is YYEEEE. CDR3 length: 14 residues. The CDR3 DNA reads as TGTGCCAGCAGCTCGCGGAGCGGGGCCAACGTCCTGACTTTC. Protein: CASSSRSGANVLTF. Filled out from reference TRBV5-6 and TRBJ2-6, the complete variable domain reads DAGVTQSPTHLIKTRGQQVTLRCSPKSGHDTVSWYQQALGQGPQFIFQYYEEEERQRGNFPDRFSGHQFPNYSSELNVNALLLGDSALYLCASSSRSGANVLTFGAGSRLTVL.

The gene calls are TRBV5-1 and TRBJ2-2, with 9 bases lining up with TRBD2. The V segment lost 3 bases and the J segment 6 bases; nucleotides outside the gene matches: 15. The V gene's germline CDR1 is SGHRS and CDR2 YFSETQ. The CDR3 has 18 residues. The CDR3 sequence is CASSSLFGSGSFPGELFF. In nucleotides, the CDR3 is TGCGCCAGCAGCTCCCTTTTTGGTAGCGGGAGTTTTCCCGGGGAGCTGTTTTTT.